The rows below give T cell receptor beta chains drawn from one sample of a study of blood T cell repertoires in COVID-19. Repertoires were generated with immunoSEQ multiplex PCR, while TCRdb's copy carries only in-frame clones and drops some. Of over 100,000 clones in the sample, around nine tenths are singletons; the top ten hold more than 9.5%. Sequencing was performed on peripheral blood. The receptor source for this set is a woman between 70 and 85 years old with COVID-19, enrolled during active disease. CDR3s include the opening cysteine and the closing phenylalanine or tryptophan. The D gene is left open where the match is weak. A clone size is listed for some rows: how often the clone was seen (once, few, many), or a class if it is expanded.

J,D,size,V,CDR3,DNA
TRBJ1-1,TRBD1,-,TRBV5-1,CASSLGDRGLVGTEAFF,TGCGCCAGCAGCTTGGGGGACAGGGGCCTCGTAGGCACTGAAGCTTTCTTT
TRBJ2-2,TRBD2,-,TRBV2,CASVRLGGIGELFF,TGTGCCAGTGTCAGACTCGGGGGGATCGGGGAGCTGTTTTTT
TRBJ1-4,TRBD1,-,TRBV9,CASSSPSGGGIQYGEKLFF,TGTGCCAGCAGCTCCCCCTCGGGAGGGGGCATTCAATACGGTGAAAAACTGTTTTTT
TRBJ2-3,TRBD2,medium-sized,TRBV28,CASSAGDPDTQYF,TGTGCCAGCAGTGCGGGGGACCCAGATACGCAGTATTTT
TRBJ2-7,-,-,TRBV28,CASAIDSRDYEQYF,TGTGCCAGCGCGATAGACAGTCGAGACTACGAGCAGTACTTC
TRBJ2-6,-,once,TRBV3-1/TRBV3-2,CASSPMVLSGANVLTF,TGTGCCAGCAGCCCTATGGTGCTCTCTGGGGCCAACGTCCTGACTTTC
TRBJ1-4,TRBD1,-,TRBV28,CASSSVWDRANLEEKLFF,TGTGCCAGCAGTTCGGTGTGGGACAGGGCAAACCTAGAGGAAAAACTGTTTTTT
TRBJ2-7,TRBD1,-,TRBV6-5,CAAPGQGAFEQYF,TGTGCCGCACCGGGACAGGGGGCCTTCGAGCAGTACTTC
TRBJ1-5,TRBD1,once,TRBV2,CASREDRGRGGNQPQHF,TGTGCCAGCAGAGAGGACAGGGGGCGAGGGGGCAATCAGCCCCAGCATTTT
TRBJ1-3,-,-,TRBV5-4,CASSLGPSSVSGNTIYF,TGTGCCAGCAGCTTGGGGCCTTCCTCCGTCTCTGGAAACACCATATATTTT
TRBJ1-3,TRBD1,-,TRBV7-9,CASSPGQGRNTIYF,TGTGCCAGCAGCCCGGGACAGGGAAGGAACACCATATATTTT
TRBJ1-1,-,-,TRBV11-2,CASSLWDTPSWDTEAFF,TGTGCCAGCAGCTTATGGGACACCCCTAGTTGGGACACTGAAGCTTTCTTT
TRBJ1-5,-,-,TRBV9,CASSGINVVSRYNYSNQPQHF,TGTGCCAGCTCCGGGATTAATGTCGTAAGCCGCTACAATTATAGCAATCAGCCCCAGCATTTT
TRBJ2-1,TRBD1,-,TRBV18,CASSLGTGDEQFF,TGTGCCAGCTCACTTGGGACAGGGGATGAGCAGTTCTTC
TRBJ1-2,-,-,TRBV6-1,CASSEANGPGAGYTF,TGTGCCAGCAGTGAAGCGAACGGTCCAGGGGCCGGCTACACCTTC
TRBJ1-5,-,-,TRBV19,CASSKGEQPQHF,TGTGCCAGTAGTAAGGGGGAACAGCCCCAGCATTTT
TRBJ1-6,TRBD1,-,TRBV6-5,CASSYQDRGPGSPLHF,TGTGCCAGCAGTTACCAGGACAGGGGGCCGGGTTCACCCCTCCACTTT
TRBJ2-2,-,-,TRBV28,CASSLRGQNTGELFF,TGTGCCAGCAGTTTACGAGGACAGAACACCGGGGAGCTGTTTTTT
TRBJ2-3,TRBD2,-,TRBV6-5,CASSRSGGVTDTQYF,TGTGCCAGCAGCCGTAGCGGGGGGGTCACAGATACGCAGTATTTT
TRBJ1-4,TRBD1,few,TRBV4-1,CASSLLMGQGNEKLFF,TGCGCCAGCAGCCTTCTCATGGGACAGGGCAATGAAAAACTGTTTTTT
TRBJ2-7,TRBD1,-,TRBV7-9,CASSRILTGVQQYF,TGTGCCAGCAGCCGGATATTGACAGGGGTTCAGCAGTACTTC
TRBJ1-2,TRBD1,few,TRBV5-1,CASSLVATGTGGVRHGYTF,TGCGCCAGCAGCTTGGTAGCTACCGGGACAGGGGGCGTGCGGCATGGCTACACCTTC
TRBJ1-2,TRBD1,once,TRBV12-5,CASGPQGATYGYTF,TGTGCTAGTGGCCCTCAGGGGGCTACCTATGGCTACACCTTC
TRBJ2-2,TRBD1,once,TRBV19,CASSLGQGWAGELFF,TGTGCCAGTAGTCTGGGACAGGGGTGGGCCGGGGAGCTGTTTTTT
TRBJ1-3,TRBD1,-,TRBV6-5,CASTRTGGNTIYF,TGTGCCAGCACTCGGACAGGGGGAAACACCATATATTTT
TRBJ1-5,TRBD1,-,TRBV5-4,CASSFGTDQPQHF,TGTGCCAGCAGCTTCGGGACAGATCAGCCCCAGCATTTT
TRBJ2-1,-,-,TRBV1,CTSSLGGPSYNEQFF,TGCACCAGCAGCCTGGGGGGTCCGTCCTACAATGAGCAGTTCTTC
TRBJ1-6,-,-,TRBV30,CAWRPTRGGDRTPLHF,TGTGCCTGGAGACCCACTCGGGGGGGGGATCGGACACCCCTCCACTTT
TRBJ1-2,-,-,TRBV7-2,CASSKGGDDYGYTF,TGTGCCAGCTCCAAGGGGGGGGACGACTATGGCTACACCTTC
TRBJ2-1,-,-,TRBV5-1,CASSSGGQYNEQFF,TGCGCCAGCAGCTCTGGCGGGCAGTACAATGAGCAGTTCTTC
TRBJ1-4,TRBD1,-,TRBV18,CASSIGQGKNEKLFF,TGTGCCAGCTCAATTGGACAGGGTAAAAATGAAAAACTGTTTTTT
TRBJ1-4,TRBD1,-,TRBV24-1,CATNRGLGEKLFF,TGTGCCACCAACAGGGGTTTGGGTGAAAAACTGTTTTTT
TRBJ2-5,-,once,TRBV3-1/TRBV3-2,CASSQGGIAWAQYF,TGTGCCAGCAGCCAAGGGGGCATAGCTTGGGCCCAGTACTTC
TRBJ2-7,TRBD2,-,TRBV6-2/TRBV6-3,CASSYPSGGAYEQYF,TGTGCCAGCAGTTACCCTAGCGGGGGGGCATACGAGCAGTACTTC
TRBJ2-5,TRBD2,-,TRBV9,CASSVESAGGRETQYF,TGTGCCAGCAGCGTAGAAAGCGCGGGGGGCCGGGAGACCCAGTACTTC
TRBJ1-3,-,-,TRBV30,CAWSAIDRLRNTIYF,TGTGCCTGGAGTGCGATAGACAGGCTGAGAAACACCATATATTTT
TRBJ1-1,-,-,TRBV6-6,CASSYLSKEAFF,TGTGCCAGCAGTTACCTATCCAAGGAAGCTTTCTTT
TRBJ2-3,TRBD1,-,TRBV7-9,CASSSDRGRTDTQYF,TGTGCCAGCAGCTCGGACAGGGGGCGCACAGATACGCAGTATTTT
TRBJ2-3,-,-,TRBV2,CASRLAVYSTDTQYF,TGTGCCAGCAGATTAGCGGTCTATAGCACAGATACGCAGTATTTT
TRBJ1-4,TRBD1,-,TRBV28,CASSFRQGLSEKLFF,TGTGCCAGCAGTTTCAGACAGGGGTTGAGTGAAAAACTGTTTTTT
TRBJ1-3,-,few,TRBV3-1/TRBV3-2,CASSQVLGGSGNTIYF,TGTGCCAGCAGCCAAGTCTTAGGGGGCTCTGGAAACACCATATATTTT
TRBJ2-2,-,-,TRBV11-3,CADSGVGELFF,TGTGCCGACTCCGGAGTCGGGGAGCTGTTTTTT
TRBJ1-1,-,-,TRBV4-1,CASSQDISGVVGRRTEAFF,TGCGCCAGCAGCCAAGATATATCAGGGGTGGTCGGTCGAAGGACTGAAGCTTTCTTT
TRBJ2-3,TRBD1,-,TRBV2,CATGWDRNTDTQYF,TGTGCCACGGGGTGGGACAGGAACACAGATACGCAGTATTTT
TRBJ2-7,-,-,TRBV13,CASSLGTSHEQYF,TGTGCCAGCAGCTTAGGGACATCTCACGAGCAGTACTTC